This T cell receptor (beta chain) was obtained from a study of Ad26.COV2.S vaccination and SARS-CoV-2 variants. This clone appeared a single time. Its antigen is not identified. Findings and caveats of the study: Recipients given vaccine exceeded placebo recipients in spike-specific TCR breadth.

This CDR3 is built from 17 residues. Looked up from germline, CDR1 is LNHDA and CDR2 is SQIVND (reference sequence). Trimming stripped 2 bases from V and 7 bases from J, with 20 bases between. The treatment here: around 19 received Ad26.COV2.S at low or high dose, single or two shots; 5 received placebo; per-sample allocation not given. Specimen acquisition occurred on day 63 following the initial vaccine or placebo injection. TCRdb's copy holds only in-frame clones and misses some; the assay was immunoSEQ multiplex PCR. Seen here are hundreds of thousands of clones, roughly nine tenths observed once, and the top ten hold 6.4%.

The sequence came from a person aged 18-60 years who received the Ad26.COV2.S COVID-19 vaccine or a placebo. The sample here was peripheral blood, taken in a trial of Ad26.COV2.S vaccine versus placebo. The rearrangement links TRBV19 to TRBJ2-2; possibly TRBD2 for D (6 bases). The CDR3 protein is CASSILQSGLRHGELFF. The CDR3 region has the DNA TGTGCCAGTAGTATACTGCAATCGGGACTTAGGCACGGGGAGCTGTTTTTT.